A selection of T cell receptor beta chains follows, all from one sample in a study of cytomegalovirus exposure and HLA in healthy donors. Assay used: immunoSEQ multiplex PCR; TCRdb lists only in-frame clones, some missing. The data contain under 200,000 clones, roughly 88% of them singletons. The source material was PBMCs. The origin of the receptors is a man younger than 35 in good health and CMV-seropositive. Each CDR3 is given with its conserved first and last residue. The order of the fields is J gene, V gene, CDR3 protein.

J: TRBJ2-3; V: TRBV5-1; CDR3: CASTISGEEDTQYF
J: TRBJ2-3; V: TRBV7-9; CDR3: CASSLKGATDTQYF
J: TRBJ2-7; V: TRBV5-4; CDR3: CASSFGLAGREQYF
J: TRBJ1-5; V: TRBV5-4; CDR3: CASSLDPGEPQHF
J: TRBJ1-1; V: TRBV7-9; CDR3: CASSLQDRNTEAFF
J: TRBJ2-7; V: TRBV6-1; CDR3: CASWPSGGYEQYF
J: TRBJ1-2; V: TRBV30; CDR3: CAWTFRGQGGYTF
J: TRBJ1-2; V: TRBV19; CDR3: CASSLTGHRNSNYGYTF
J: TRBJ2-7; V: TRBV4-2; CDR3: CASSQLLSGANSYEQYF
J: TRBJ1-4; V: TRBV11-2; CDR3: CASSLRGGRTATNEKLFF
J: TRBJ2-5; V: TRBV7-2; CDR3: CASSSNTGTSGGGQYF
J: TRBJ2-2; V: TRBV9; CDR3: CASSPGTNTGELFF
J: TRBJ1-5; V: TRBV28; CDR3: CAIRNPGGVNQPQHF
J: TRBJ1-2; V: TRBV19; CDR3: CASRVQGFGYGYTF
J: TRBJ2-5; V: TRBV2; CDR3: CARTLRGDRGVVTQYF
J: TRBJ2-3; V: TRBV30; CDR3: CAWSVALGPDTQYF
J: TRBJ2-2; V: TRBV9; CDR3: CASSSTPFRGTGELFF
J: TRBJ1-2; V: TRBV2; CDR3: CASNPGQGAFSGYTF
J: TRBJ2-7; V: TRBV7-9; CDR3: CASSRTGGLYEQYF
J: TRBJ2-1; V: TRBV23-1; CDR3: CASSQTPGQGVYNEQFF
J: TRBJ2-4; V: TRBV19; CDR3: CASRDSLAKNIQYF
J: TRBJ1-3; V: TRBV12-2; CDR3: CASRLLAKTDTIRLSGNTIYF
J: TRBJ2-5; V: TRBV10-3; CDR3: CAISESGVPETQYF
J: TRBJ2-2; V: TRBV19; CDR3: CASNEGPAGELFF
J: TRBJ2-5; V: TRBV30; CDR3: CAWAGGDSETQYF
J: TRBJ1-2; V: TRBV6-5; CDR3: CASRVQGATNYGYTF
J: TRBJ1-2; V: TRBV14; CDR3: CASSQDRNYGYTF
J: TRBJ2-1; V: TRBV9; CDR3: CASSVNRGGAYNEQFF
J: TRBJ2-7; V: TRBV11-2; CDR3: CASSSVAWDRVIYEQYF
J: TRBJ1-6; V: TRBV21-1; CDR3: CASSSAGGNSPLHF
J: TRBJ2-7; V: TRBV11-2; CDR3: CASSLGQGLWDGDYEQYF
J: TRBJ1-1; V: TRBV9; CDR3: CASSSQTGLNTEAFF
J: TRBJ1-1; V: TRBV4-1; CDR3: CASSQLSGGGLNTEAFF
J: TRBJ2-7; V: TRBV5-1; CDR3: CASSLAGSVYEQYF
J: TRBJ1-2; V: TRBV19; CDR3: CASSIDRRGDGYTF
J: TRBJ1-5; V: TRBV7-2; CDR3: CASTRGVGGEQPQHF
J: TRBJ1-1; V: TRBV6-5; CDR3: CASSPRGTRTEAFF
J: TRBJ2-1; V: TRBV2; CDR3: CASSTTGNEQFF
J: TRBJ1-5; V: TRBV6-5; CDR3: CASSLTQGKPQHF
J: TRBJ1-2; V: TRBV2; CDR3: CASTDGLPTNGYTF
J: TRBJ2-7; V: TRBV7-2; CDR3: CASSQRQGQVYEQYF
J: TRBJ2-7; V: TRBV2; CDR3: CASSEQGALYEQYF
J: TRBJ2-5; V: TRBV9; CDR3: CASSGTAQETQYF